The 27 T cell receptor beta chains given below trace back to one sample, sequenced in a study of OX40 agonist ivuxolimab in advanced cancers. Clones were sequenced by immunoSEQ multiplex PCR, and TCRdb holds only the in-frame ones, with some missing. The table lists 24,000 or so clones, 60% to 85% of them singletons. The sample here was CD4+ or CD8+ T cells sorted from blood, taken in a trial of the OX40 agonist ivuxolimab. These receptors were taken from an adult with an advanced solid tumor such as melanoma, head and neck, liver or kidney cancer.

The V call is TRBV5-1, the J call TRBJ1-1; TRBD1 might be the D (5 bases). There are 17 residues in the CDR3. Germline V CDR1 and CDR2: SGHRS, YFSETQ. V dropped 0 bases and J dropped 0 bases, with 15 bases sitting between them. This CDR3 reads CASSLGGREVMNTEAFF. The CDR3 DNA sequence: TGCGCCAGCAGCTTGGGGGGCAGGGAAGTAATGAACACTGAAGCTTTCTTT.

The chain is built from TRBV30 and TRBJ1-3, with D possibly TRBD1 on 5 matching bases. Trimming removed 5 bases from V and 0 bases from J, with 20 bases in between. The length of the CDR3 is 17 residues. Germline assignment: CDR1 GTSNPN and CDR2 SVGIG (reference sequence). The CDR3 spells CAWVLPTVTLSGNTIYF. In nucleotides, the CDR3 is TGTGCCTGGGTACTCCCGACAGTGACTCTCTCTGGAAACACCATATATTTT. The complete variable domain, with remaining parts taken from reference TRBV30 and TRBJ1-3, reads SQTIHQWPATLVQPVGSPLSLECTVEGTSNPNLYWYRQAAGRGLQLLFYSVGIGQISSEVPQNLSASRPQDRQFILSSKKLLLSDSGFYLCAWVLPTVTLSGNTIYFGEGSWLTVV.

This clone was detected a few times. CDR3 sequence (DNA): TGTGCCAGCAGCATGCGGGACGGTAGCAATCAGCCCCAGCATTTT. Translated, it gives CASSMRDGSNQPQHF. The rearrangement joins TRBV7-2 to TRBJ1-5; the D gene is possibly TRBD1 (5 bases). The CDR3 has 15 amino acids. CDR1 is SGHTA, CDR2 FQGNSA, per germline. V was pared by 5 bases and J by 0 bases, with 11 bases between. Supplemented by reference TRBV7-2 and TRBJ1-5, the full variable domain reads GAGVSQSPSNKVTEKGKDVELRCDPISGHTALYWYRQSLGQGLEFLIYFQGNSAPDKSGLPSDRFSAERTGGSVSTLTIQRTQQEDSAVYLCASSMRDGSNQPQHFGDGTRLSIL.

The chain couples TRBV7-6 to TRBJ2-7, with D possibly being TRBD2 (6 bases). V was cut by 4 bases and J by 2 bases, with 9 bases left in between. The germline gives CDR1 SGHVS, CDR2 FNYEAQ. CDR3 length equals 13 residues. The CDR3 DNA is TGTGCCAGCAGCTCGGGACTCACCTACGAGCAGTACTTC. This codes for CASSSGLTYEQYF. The entire variable domain, with the rest obtained from reference TRBV7-6 and TRBJ2-7, is as follows: GAGVSQSPRYKVTKRGQDVALRCDPISGHVSLYWYRQALGQGPEFLTYFNYEAQQDKSGLPNDRFSAERPEGSISTLTIQRTEQRDSAMYRCASSSGLTYEQYFGPGTRLTVT.

The chain combines TRBV14 with TRBJ1-1, with D hard to call. The V gene lost 3 bases and the J gene lost 1 base, with 12 bases spanning the gap. CDR1 is SGHDN, CDR2 FVKESK, per germline. CDR3 length: 15 amino acids. CDR3 sequence reads: CASSHTPGKNTEAFF. Written as DNA, the CDR3 is TGTGCCAGCAGCCATACCCCGGGTAAGAACACTGAAGCTTTCTTT.

This chain links TRBV11-2 with TRBJ2-7, with a possible D match to TRBD1 (5 bases). This CDR3 spans 13 amino acids. V shed 1 base and J shed 4 bases, with 8 bases lying between them. CDR1 is SGHAT and CDR2 is FQNNGV in the germline V gene. As DNA, the CDR3 is TGTGCCAGCAGCTTAGGGGGCCTTTACGAGCAGTACTTC. Encoded protein: CASSLGGLYEQYF.

The chain joins TRBV19 to TRBJ2-1, with D uncertain. Germline assignment: CDR1 LNHDA and CDR2 SQIVND (reference sequence). With 5 bases removed from V and 8 bases from J, the gap between germline ends came to 16 bases. The CDR3 sequence is 14 residues long. The CDR3 sequence: CASSSLASSDEQFF. As DNA, the CDR3 is TGTGCCAGTAGTTCGTTGGCCTCTTCGGATGAGCAGTTCTTC.

This clone came up once. The V gene is TRBV5-1, the J gene TRBJ2-2; D gene ambiguous. Germline-derived CDR1 and CDR2 are SGHRS and YFSETQ. Deletions cut 7 bases from V and 2 bases from J, with 6 bases between. The CDR3 sequence is 12 residues long. The CDR3 is CASRRNTGELFF. The CDR3 DNA follows: TGCGCCAGCCGACGAAACACCGGGGAGCTGTTTTTT. Full variable domain (remainder filled in from reference TRBV5-1 and TRBJ2-2): KAGVTQTPRYLIKTRGQQVTLSCSPISGHRSVSWYQQTPGQGLQFLFEYFSETQRNKGNFPGRFSGRQFSNSRSEMNVSTLELGDSALYLCASRRNTGELFFGEGSRLTVL.

The chain joins TRBV10-2 to TRBJ2-2, with 8 nucleotides matching TRBD2. In germline, CDR1 is WSHSY, CDR2 SAAADI. The V and J ends lost 5 bases and 6 bases, in that order; junction bases with no gene match: 8. The CDR3 sequence is 15 residues long. The CDR3, as DNA: TGCGCCAGCAGTCAAGCGGGGGAAGGGGCCGGGGAGCTGTTTTTT. This codes for CASSQAGEGAGELFF.

This chain joins TRBV30 and TRBJ2-7; no clear D gene. The germline CDR1 and CDR2 sequences are GTSNPN and SVGIG (reference sequence). Trimming removed 7 bases from V and 3 bases from J, with 4 bases in between. The CDR3 extends over 9 amino acids. The CDR3 is CALGYEQYF. The CDR3 DNA reads as TGTGCCTTGGGCTACGAGCAGTACTTC.

In its sample, this clone was seen a few times. The chain joins TRBV19 to TRBJ1-6; D might be TRBD1 (6 bases). Germline loops: CDR1 LNHDA, CDR2 SQIVND (reference sequence). V lost 3 bases to trimming and J lost 7 bases, with 16 bases between them. CDR3 size: 16 residues. The DNA of the CDR3 is TGTGCCAGTAGTATCCGGGGGGCAAACTTAAATTCACCCCTCCACTTT. This encodes CASSIRGANLNSPLHF.

This rearrangement joins TRBV10-3 to TRBJ1-1; TRBD1 matches at 7 bases. Germline values: CDR1 ENHRY, CDR2 SYGVKD. J was trimmed by 4 bases and V by 6 bases; bases with no gene match: 2. The CDR3 consists of 12 residues. The CDR3, as DNA: TGTGCCATCAGCGGGACAGCCACTGAAGCTTTCTTT. Translation: CAISGTATEAFF.

The CDR3 DNA sequence: TGTGCCAGCAGCCCTGTGGGAGGGAATGGGTGGACTGAAGCTTTCTTT. Amino acid sequence: CASSPVGGNGWTEAFF. The chain has TRBV7-8 and TRBJ1-1; no definite D call. Germline CDR1 SGHVS, CDR2 FQNEAQ. This CDR3 region has 16 residues. V lost 5 bases, J lost 5 bases, and 21 bases lay in between.

This clone has a handful of counts. V is TRBV21-1 and J is TRBJ2-1. TRBV21-1 is labeled a pseudogene. The CDR3 is 14 amino acids. The CDR3, as DNA: TGTGCCAGCAGCAGCCCTTGTCCCTACAATGAGCAGTTCTTC. This gives the protein CASSSPCPYNEQFF.

The chain combines TRBV5-1 with TRBJ2-5; the D gene is possibly TRBD2 (6 bases). Trimming pared 2 bases from V and 8 bases from J, leaving 13 bases between. Germline lookup yields CDR1 SGHRS and CDR2 YFSETQ. This CDR3 region has 13 residues. The CDR3, as DNA: TGCGCCAGCAGCTTCCCGGAGGGAGGAACCCAGTACTTC. Translating gives CASSFPEGGTQYF. Based on the CDR3 plus reference TRBV5-1 and TRBJ2-5, the full variable domain is KAGVTQTPRYLIKTRGQQVTLSCSPISGHRSVSWYQQTPGQGLQFLFEYFSETQRNKGNFPGRFSGRQFSNSRSEMNVSTLELGDSALYLCASSFPEGGTQYFGPGTRLLVL.

V and J are TRBV6-5 and TRBJ2-6; 7 bases align to TRBD1. CDR1 and CDR2 (germline): MNHEY, SVGAGI. V dropped 6 bases and J dropped 5; count of bases not matched to a gene: 1. The CDR3 totals 13 residues. The CDR3 reads CASSRGWANVLTF. CDR3 in DNA: TGTGCCAGCAGCAGGGGGTGGGCCAACGTCCTGACTTTC.

This clone occurred a few times. One junction end disagrees with the germline gene, perhaps due to a read error. This chain uses TRBV30 with TRBJ1-2, with D possibly matching TRBD1 (6 bases). This CDR3 has 14 amino acids. Germline assignment: CDR1 GTSNPN and CDR2 SVGIG (reference sequence). CDR3 bases: TGTGCCTGGAGTGTACGGGGGGCTAACAATGGCTACACCTTC. Translating gives CAWSVRGANNGYTF.

This clone was seen a single time. The chain combines TRBV5-5 with TRBJ1-1; 8 bases align to TRBD1. This CDR3 is 15 amino acids long. Trimming removed 1 base from V and 1 base from J; junction bases left unmatched: 3. CDR1 and CDR2 (germline): SGHKS, YYEKEE (reference sequence). The chain's CDR3 is CASSLIGQGNTEAFF. In nucleotides, the CDR3 is TGTGCCAGCAGCTTGATAGGACAGGGGAACACTGAAGCTTTCTTT.

This chain connects TRBV2 to TRBJ1-6; a weak D match, TRBD1 (5 bases). The CDR3 consists of 14 residues. The V end lost 4 bases, the J end lost 9 bases, and 13 bases lay between the germline ends. Germline V lookup: CDR1 SNHLY, CDR2 FYNNEI. The CDR3 DNA is TGTGCCAGCAGTGTTGGCAGGGCTAGTTCACCCCTCCACTTT. The encoded protein is CASSVGRASSPLHF.

The CDR3 reads CASSMTVQAGEQYF. The CDR3 DNA reads TGTGCCAGTAGTATGACAGTCCAGGCCGGCGAGCAGTACTTC. The chain carries TRBV19 and TRBJ2-7, with a tentative D call TRBD1 (5 bases). Germline lookup yields CDR1 LNHDA and CDR2 SQIVND (reference sequence). CDR3 length: 14 residues. Trimming removed 3 bases from V and 6 bases from J, with 15 bases in between.

This clone was seen only a few times. The chain combines TRBV5-5 with TRBJ1-1, with TRBD1 as a possible D gene (5 bases). CDR1 and CDR2 (germline): SGHKS, YYEKEE (reference sequence). The CDR3 covers 13 residues. V lost 5 bases and J lost 1, with 9 bases in between. Written as DNA, the CDR3 is TGTGCCAGCAGGAGTACAGGGAACACTGAAGCTTTCTTT. This sequence encodes CASRSTGNTEAFF.

The CDR3 sequence is CASARQDHTDTQYF. The DNA of the CDR3 is TGCGCCAGCGCAAGACAGGACCACACAGATACGCAGTATTTT. The rearrangement joins TRBV5-1 to TRBJ2-3, with D tentatively TRBD1 (6 bases). Germline V gene lookup returns CDR1 SGHRS and CDR2 YFSETQ. The V end lost 7 bases, the J end lost 2 bases, and 14 bases lay between the germline ends. This CDR3 has 14 amino acids.

This clone was counted a single time. The V and J genes are TRBV2 and TRBJ1-5, with D maybe TRBD1 (6 bases). The CDR3 consists of 14 residues. The V gene lost 2 bases and the J gene lost 7 bases, with 12 bases spanning the gap. CDR1 and CDR2 (germline): SNHLY, FYNNEI. The CDR3 sequence: CASSETQGLQPQHF. The CDR3 coding sequence is TGTGCCAGCAGTGAAACCCAGGGGCTGCAGCCCCAGCATTTT.

J is TRBJ1-5 and V is TRBV30; tentatively, D is TRBD1 (6 bases). The CDR3 is made up of 16 amino acids. Germline V gene lookup returns CDR1 GTSNPN and CDR2 SVGIG (reference sequence). V shed 3 bases and J shed 2 bases, with 17 bases lying between them. CDR3 sequence (DNA): TGTGCCTGGAGCAGGGTGAGTTCAGGGGGCAATCAGCCCCAGCATTTT. Amino acids: CAWSRVSSGGNQPQHF.

The table lists this clone with a count of one. The chain recombines TRBV6-1 with TRBJ1-5; unclear D gene. The germline V and J ends were trimmed by 4 bases and 0 bases, with 7 bases remaining between them. The CDR3 is 14 residues long. From germline, CDR1 is MNHNS and CDR2 SASEGT. CDR3 region: CASSAGYSNQPQHF. The DNA of the CDR3 is TGTGCCAGCAGTGCAGGATATAGCAATCAGCCCCAGCATTTT.

The CDR3: CASSAMRNTEAFF. CDR3 nucleotides: TGTGCCAGCAGTGCTATGAGAAACACTGAAGCTTTCTTT. The chain joins TRBV6-1 to TRBJ1-1; D not certain. V was shortened by 4 bases and J by 2 bases, with 8 bases between the two germline ends. The CDR3 sequence is 13 residues long. The V gene's germline CDR1 is MNHNS and CDR2 SASEGT.

This sequence joins TRBV27 and TRBJ2-1; 11 nucleotides match TRBD2. This CDR3 has 15 residues. V was clipped by 3 bases and J by 3 bases; unmatched bases: 1. Germline V lookup: CDR1 MNHEY, CDR2 SMNVEV (reference sequence). This CDR3 reads CASSFGTSGYNEQFF. CDR3 nucleotides: TGTGCCAGCAGTTTTGGGACTAGCGGCTACAATGAGCAGTTCTTC.